This entry lists 27 T cell receptor beta chains sequenced from one sample in a study of Ad26.COV2.S vaccination and SARS-CoV-2 variants (dated by TCRdb to about 2021). Libraries were built with the immunoSEQ multiplex PCR assay. TCRdb carries this immuneACCESS record with in-frame sequences only. Its versions omit some clonotypes, under half of them owing to an unresolved V gene in the studies checked, with the rest unexplained. The sample table shows 300,000 to 500,000 clones, and about 85% are seen once. The top ten clonotypes cover roughly 3.2% of the sample. The treatment or condition label for this specimen denotes: approximately 18 received Ad26.COV2.S at low or high dose, single or two shots; several received placebo; per-sample allocation not given. Repertoires of vaccine and placebo recipients were sequenced from samples collected on day 63 after the first injection. Here the sequenced sample was peripheral blood, taken in a trial of Ad26.COV2.S vaccine versus placebo. All receptors derive from a person between 18 and 59 years old who received the Ad26.COV2.S COVID-19 vaccine or a placebo.

The V gene is TRBV5-1, the J gene TRBJ1-1; no clear D gene. In germline, CDR1 is SGHRS, CDR2 YFSETQ. V gave up 0 bases and J gave up 7 bases, with 13 bases separating them. CDR3 length: 14 residues. CDR3: CASSLVEASREAFF. As DNA, the CDR3 is TGCGCCAGCAGCTTGGTTGAGGCCAGCCGTGAAGCTTTCTTT.

V usage is TRBV18 and J usage is TRBJ1-4, with D maybe TRBD1 (6 bases). The CDR3 sequence is 15 residues long. Germline CDR1 is KGHSH and CDR2 is LQKENI. V lost 6 bases and J 4 bases, leaving 15 bases between the germline ends. In DNA, the CDR3 is TGTGCCAGCTCCGAAAACAGGGACTATAATGAAAAACTGTTTTTT. It is translated as CASSENRDYNEKLFF.

The chain couples TRBV30 to TRBJ2-3; D unresolved. The CDR3 length is 13 residues. Trimming stripped 4 bases from V and 5 bases from J, with 13 bases between. Looked up from germline, CDR1 is GTSNPN and CDR2 is SVGIG (reference sequence). The CDR3: CAWKPDSGDTQYF. The CDR3 DNA sequence: TGTGCCTGGAAACCCGATTCGGGAGATACGCAGTATTTT.

The gene calls are TRBV3-1 (or the pseudogene TRBV3-2) and TRBJ2-1; the D gene could be TRBD1 or TRBD2 (7 bases each). CDR3 length equals 17 residues. Germline V gene sequence: CDR1 LGHDT, CDR2 YNNKEL (reference sequence). V lost 4 bases and J 8 bases, leaving 24 bases between the germline ends. The CDR3 here is CASSRSGGGRETDEQFF. The CDR3 DNA sequence: TGTGCCAGCAGCCGGTCAGGGGGGGGCAGGGAAACGGATGAGCAGTTCTTC.

For the CDR3, the DNA is TGTGCCAGCAGCTCCAGCAGGAATCAGCCCCAGCATTTT. Encoded protein: CASSSSRNQPQHF. This chain connects TRBV7-8 to TRBJ1-5; no firm D call. Looked up from germline, CDR1 is SGHVS and CDR2 is FQNEAQ. Trimming took off 4 bases at V and 4 bases at J, with 8 bases between the two ends. There are 13 residues in the CDR3. Based on the CDR3 plus reference TRBV7-8 and TRBJ1-5, the full variable domain is GAGVSQSPRYKVAKRGQDVALRCDPISGHVSLFWYQQALGQGPEFLTYFQNEAQLDKSGLPSDRFFAERPEGSVSTLKIQRTQQEDSAVYLCASSSSRNQPQHFGDGTRLSIL.

V is TRBV7-2 and J is TRBJ1-2; 9 nucleotides match TRBD1. The trim removed 5 bases at V and 4 bases at J, leaving 8 bases unmatched. The CDR3 loop spans 15 amino acids. From germline, CDR1 is SGHTA and CDR2 FQGNSA. The CDR3 here is CASSHSTGGIYGYTF. The CDR3 DNA sequence: TGTGCCAGCAGCCATTCGACAGGGGGGATCTATGGCTACACCTTC.

The chain uses TRBV4-1 and TRBJ2-2, with D tentatively TRBD2 (6 bases). This CDR3 spans 18 amino acids. CDR1 and CDR2 (germline): MGHRA, YSYEKL. Trimming pared 2 bases from V and 2 bases from J, leaving 18 bases between. The CDR3 loop is CASSQLGLRTVNTGELFF. CDR3 DNA sequence: TGCGCCAGCAGCCAACTAGGACTAAGGACTGTAAACACCGGGGAGCTGTTTTTT.

This clone turned up a few times. The CDR3 nucleotides read TGTGCCAGCAGCTTGTGGGCGGGGGGCCTAGACAATGAGCAGTTCTTC. This gives the protein CASSLWAGGLDNEQFF. The V gene is TRBV5-6, the J gene TRBJ2-1; 8 bases fit TRBD2. V lost 1 base and J lost 5; bases outside the gene matches: 8. The CDR3 is 16 residues long. Germline V gene lookup returns CDR1 SGHDT and CDR2 YYEEEE.

V and J are TRBV7-8 and TRBJ2-2; D assignment may be TRBD1 or TRBD2 (5 bases each). V was clipped by 2 bases and J by 1 base, with 11 bases between them. The CDR3 sequence is 16 residues long. CDR1 and CDR2 (germline): SGHVS, FQNEAQ. CDR3 amino acids: CASSLSMGENTGELFF. In nucleotides, the CDR3 is TGTGCCAGCAGCTTAAGTATGGGGGAGAACACCGGGGAGCTGTTTTTT.

As to this clone: At the DNA level, this CDR3 is encoded by other sequences in the same sample as well. The rearrangement links TRBV12-3 or TRBV12-4 to TRBJ1-1; maybe TRBD1 (5 bases). V was cut by 5 bases and J by 1 base, with 8 bases left in between. CDR3 length equals 13 residues. CDR3 amino acids: CASSRDRNTEAFF. The CDR3 nucleotides read TGTGCCAGCAGTCGGGACCGGAACACTGAAGCTTTCTTT.

This rearrangement joins TRBV5-6 to TRBJ1-5, with a weak D call TRBD1 (5 bases). The CDR3 has 16 residues. Germline CDR1 and CDR2: SGHDT and YYEEEE. Between the trimmed V and J ends, which lost 1 base and 2 bases, there was a span of 13 bases. The CDR3 is CASSLLQLGGNQPQHF. CDR3 coding DNA: TGTGCCAGCAGCTTGCTTCAGTTAGGGGGCAATCAGCCCCAGCATTTT.

The J gene is TRBJ2-2, the V gene TRBV18, with D possibly being TRBD2 (6 bases). The CDR3 loop spans 15 amino acids. Germline lookup yields CDR1 KGHSH and CDR2 LQKENI. Trimming shortened V by 6 bases and J by 0 bases, and 11 bases separated the two germline ends. CDR3 in amino acids: CASSRGDPNTGELFF. The CDR3 DNA sequence: TGTGCCAGCTCTCGCGGGGATCCGAACACCGGGGAGCTGTTTTTT.

This chain uses TRBV19 with TRBJ2-7, with TRBD2 matching 8 bases. CDR1 and CDR2 (germline): LNHDA, SQIVND (reference sequence). This CDR3 has 13 residues. V shed 2 bases and J 6 bases; nucleotides not matched to a gene: 3. The CDR3 DNA follows: TGTGCCAGTAGTATAAATCGGGGGGGCGAGCAGTACTTC. Translating it yields CASSINRGGEQYF.

This chain connects TRBV19 to TRBJ1-4; D call uncertain. The length of the CDR3 is 14 residues. Germline V lookup: CDR1 LNHDA, CDR2 SQIVND (reference sequence). V was clipped by 2 bases and J by 4 bases, with 8 bases between them. CDR3 DNA: TGTGCCAGTAGTATACAGGTGAATAATGAAAAACTGTTTTTT. Translating it yields CASSIQVNNEKLFF.

V gene TRBV6-5 combines with J gene TRBJ1-1, with 8 bases lining up with TRBD1. The V segment lost 7 bases and the J segment 0 bases; nucleotides outside the gene matches: 7. Germline CDR1 reads MNHEY; CDR2 reads SVGAGI. CDR3 length: 15 residues. CDR3 DNA sequence: TGTGCCAGCAATCGACAGGGGCTCCTGAACACTGAAGCTTTCTTT. As protein: CASNRQGLLNTEAFF.

This chain joins TRBV18 and TRBJ1-1; D not resolved. CDR1 is KGHSH, CDR2 LQKENI, per germline. This CDR3 is built from 12 residues. V was shortened by 6 bases and J by 8 bases, with 13 bases between the two germline ends. As DNA, the CDR3 is TGTGCCAGCTCGGACTTCGAGGCCGAAGCTTTCTTT. Its protein product is CASSDFEAEAFF.

The chain recombines TRBV5-5 with TRBJ1-2; 10 bases align to TRBD1. V shed 3 bases, J shed 7 bases, and the junction held 6 bases outside the gene matches. The CDR3 contains 14 residues. CDR1 and CDR2 from the germline V gene are SGHKS and YYEKEE (reference sequence). The CDR3: CASSWPGQGSGYTF. The CDR3 DNA follows: TGTGCCAGCAGCTGGCCGGGACAGGGGTCTGGCTACACCTTC.

CDR3 DNA: TGTGCCACCAGCAGAGATGACGACCTAAACTATGGCTACACCTTC. This sequence encodes CATSRDDDLNYGYTF. This chain links TRBV15 with TRBJ1-2; D is undetermined. V dropped 0 bases and J dropped 2 bases, with 10 bases sitting between them. CDR3 length: 15 residues. The V gene's germline CDR1 is LNHNV and CDR2 YYDKDF (reference sequence).

J is TRBJ1-4 and V is TRBV29-1; D remains ambiguous. The CDR3 has 13 amino acids. CDR1 is SQVTM and CDR2 is ANQGSEA in the germline V gene. V gave up 4 bases and J gave up 1 base, with 7 bases separating them. This CDR3 is CSVGTVTNEKLFF. The CDR3, as DNA: TGCAGCGTTGGGACGGTAACTAATGAAAAACTGTTTTTT.

CDR3 sequence reads: CASSQGGVTSSTDTQYF. As DNA, the CDR3 is TGTGCCAGCAGTCAGGGGGGGGTGACCTCTAGCACAGATACGCAGTATTTT. The chain couples TRBV6-6 to TRBJ2-3; possibly TRBD1 or TRBD2 for D (7 bases each). Looked up from germline, CDR1 is MNHNY and CDR2 is SVGAGI (reference sequence). CDR3 length: 17 amino acids. Between the trimmed V and J ends, which lost 5 bases and 0 bases, there was a span of 18 bases.

The V gene is TRBV5-5, the J gene TRBJ2-3, with a possible D match to TRBD2 (5 bases). Trimming pared 4 bases from V and 0 bases from J, leaving 18 bases between. CDR1 and CDR2 (germline): SGHKS, YYEKEE (reference sequence). The CDR3 extends over 17 amino acids. The CDR3 nucleotides are TGTGCCAGCAGCCTAGGACTCGGCCGAATAAGCACAGATACGCAGTATTTT. It is translated as CASSLGLGRISTDTQYF. The full variable domain, completed using reference TRBV5-5 and TRBJ2-3, is DAGVTQSPTHLIKTRGQQVTLRCSPISGHKSVSWYQQVLGQGPQFIFQYYEKEERGRGNFPDRFSARQFPNYSSELNVNALLLGDSALYLCASSLGLGRISTDTQYFGPGTRLTVL.

V gene TRBV4-3 combines with J gene TRBJ1-1; no firm D call. This CDR3 has 15 amino acids. Trimming pared 0 bases from V and 3 bases from J, leaving 11 bases between. CDR1 and CDR2 (germline): LGHNA, YSLEER. This CDR3 reads CASSQDRAWDTEAFF. The CDR3 DNA reads as TGCGCCAGCAGCCAAGACCGGGCATGGGACACTGAAGCTTTCTTT.

The chain carries TRBV7-2 and TRBJ2-1; D perhaps matches TRBD2 (6 bases). V lost 7 bases and J lost 4, with 14 bases in between. The CDR3 is made up of 14 amino acids. Germline V gene data show CDR1 as SGHTA and CDR2 as FQGNSA. Here the CDR3 reads CASTGGAGYNEQFF. The CDR3 nucleotides are TGTGCCAGCACCGGGGGAGCTGGATACAATGAGCAGTTCTTC.

A note on this clone: A clone one base away is much larger, so this may be a read error. The chain links TRBV7-2 to TRBJ1-1, with a tentative D call TRBD1 (5 bases). The CDR3 has 13 residues. V lost 3 bases and J lost 4, with 9 bases in between. Germline loops: CDR1 SGHTA, CDR2 FQGNSA. CDR3 coding DNA: TGTGCCAGCAGCTTGGGAGGGACCACTGAAGCTTTCTTT. This sequence encodes CASSLGGTTEAFF.

V is TRBV27 and J is TRBJ1-5, with D unclear. The V end lost 0 bases, the J end lost 4 bases, and 13 bases lay between the germline ends. CDR3 length equals 16 residues. The germline V gene has CDR1 MNHEY and CDR2 SMNVEV (reference sequence). The CDR3 sequence is CASSLSWQSYNQPQHF. In nucleotides, the CDR3 is TGTGCCAGCAGTTTATCTTGGCAGTCGTATAATCAGCCCCAGCATTTT.

This chain connects TRBV9 to TRBJ2-5; no reliable D call. Trimming pared 4 bases from V and 5 bases from J, leaving 15 bases between. The CDR3 has 14 amino acids. Per germline, CDR1 SGDLS and CDR2 YYNGEE. The CDR3 DNA follows: TGTGCCAGCAGCCCATTCTCTGCCGGGGAGACCCAGTACTTC. Amino acids: CASSPFSAGETQYF.

The V gene is TRBV19, the J gene TRBJ2-1, with TRBD2 identical over 10 bases. The V and J ends lost 1 base and 8 bases, in that order; junction bases with no gene match: 5. Germline CDR1 reads LNHDA; CDR2 reads SQIVND (reference sequence). The CDR3 is 15 residues long. CDR3 region: CASSIGAGGLDEQFF. The CDR3 DNA sequence: TGTGCCAGTAGTATAGGAGCGGGGGGGCTTGATGAGCAGTTCTTC.